One TCR beta chain is described in this entry. It has no known antigen specificity. Base qualities are not provided; no much larger clone lies one nucleotide away. To be selected, patients needed enough residual fresh-frozen tumor tissue and more than two years of available survival data. An isocitrate dehydrogenase mutation was not carried by any of the glioblastoma patients, although molecular status was otherwise variable. PBMC were collected before vaccination, two weeks after the third vaccination, and at tumor progression if tumor progression occurred. The Qiagen DNeasy Blood extraction Kit was used to extract genomic DNA. This specimen comes from a study of glioma-infiltrating T cells after dendritic cell vaccination (dated by TCRdb to the mid-2010s). Regarding the complete study: The cohort included approximately 15 glioblastoma patients drawn from Phase I and II dendritic cell vaccination trials, of whom 9 were newly diagnosed and 6 had recurrent disease. In glioblastoma patients vaccinated with dendritic cells, deep sequencing of TCR beta CDR3 regions served to measure tumor-infiltrating lymphocyte content and to compare repertoires between tumor and blood. The vaccine was prepared from monocyte-derived dendritic cells that were cultured for seven days with IL-4 and GM-CSF and then pulsed overnight with autologous tumor lysate. Patients received autologous tumor lysate-pulsed dendritic cell vaccination between about 2002 and 2012. Survival after dendritic cell vaccination was correlated with TCR sequencing metrics such as TIL content and the overlap between tumor and blood repertoires. Patients received three intradermal dendritic cell vaccine injections at biweekly intervals in the arm below the axilla.

The immunoSEQ assay amplified TCRB CDR3 regions from approximately 1.8 micrograms of genomic DNA, or from all available DNA when less than that amount was available. For multiplex PCR, 60 forward primers for TCR V beta segments and 13 reverse primers for J beta segments were used. To estimate the number of reads per starting template, synthetic control templates were added to each sample at limiting dilution. The Illumina HiSeq System generated sequencing reads of 87 bp. In the authors' own workflow: PCR and sequencing errors were removed by merging closely related sequences with a nearest neighbor algorithm. TCR overlap was defined as the percentage of unique tumor TCR beta sequences that were also present in the same patient's peripheral blood. TCRdb carries this immuneACCESS record with in-frame sequences only. Its versions omit some clonotypes, under half of them owing to an unresolved V gene in the studies checked, with the rest unexplained. V and J calls plus clone size are reproduced from that table; the DNA served to infer D and trimming. In this sample the table shows tens of thousands of clones, under 90% of which occur a single time. 15% to 18% of the sample belongs to the ten largest clones.

Counted from cysteine to phenylalanine, this CDR3 has 16 amino acids. Solely the CDR3 DNA is kept, with 48 bases framed from the first base. CDR1 and CDR2 (SGHRS, YFSETQ) derive from the germline V gene. V ends up 2 bases short and J 7 bases short, with an unmatched junction base count of 9. Study-level results and caveats: The TCR overlap response model with three groups was called speculative and said to need prospective validation. The cohort was small and heterogeneous, few patients had complete blood and tumor sets, and even fewer had initial-recurrent tumor pairs. Higher estimated pretreatment TIL content predicted longer time to progression and overall survival after dendritic cell vaccination. No direct relationship between TCR clonality and survival was found, suggesting that a diverse polyclonal response may matter.

This material consisted of blood, taken before dendritic cell vaccination. The chain couples TRBV5-1 to TRBJ2-1, and 10 junctional nucleotides match TRBD2. The receptor's source is a human donor with glioblastoma. The nucleotide sequence is given as TGCGCCAGCAGCTTCTTAGCGGGGGGCCCAAGTAATGAGCAGTTCTTC. This yields the protein CASSFLAGGPSNEQFF.